Given below is one T cell receptor beta chain in context. As yet, its antigen is unknown. One junction end disagrees with the germline gene, perhaps due to a read error. This sample stems from a study of cytomegalovirus exposure and HLA in healthy donors. The CDR3 is 13 amino acids. Germline V gene lookup returns CDR1 GTSNPN and CDR2 SVGIG (reference sequence). Use of 60 Vbeta and 13 Jbeta primers characterized the PCR. Generated by immunoSEQ multiplex PCR, the TCRdb table keeps only in-frame clones and is missing some. Of roughly 100,000 clones in the sample, 81% were seen once. Findings and caveats of the study: A prior analysis recorded that most TCR beta V segments were productive about 87% or about 30% of the time. Presence/absence analyses assumed roughly uniform sequencing depth across donors, which may not hold. The likely explanation for a cluster of highly shared sequence variants was sequencing artifact. A later analysis reported that several of the most significant clusters appeared to be linked to common viral pathogens, among them Epstein-Barr virus.

Input material: PBMCs. The TCR was taken from a man aged 35-49 years in good health and CMV-seropositive. The V gene is TRBV30, the J gene TRBJ2-3, with a tentative D call TRBD1 (5 bases). The CDR3 DNA reads as TGTGCCTGGAGTGTACCCCTGACAGATCCGCAGTATTTT. Protein sequence: CAWSVPLTDPQYF.